This T cell receptor (beta chain) was identified in a study of shared clonotypes between healthy human individuals. Study-wide results and limits: Large sequencing depth failed to make sorted-subset sequencing complete, rarefaction showed.

The J segment lost 4 bases and the V segment lost 2 bases, leaving 2 bases of the junction unmatched. From germline, CDR1 is MNHNY and CDR2 SVGAGI (reference sequence). This CDR3 has 14 amino acids. Assay: immunoSEQ multiplex PCR; the TCRdb copy retains only in-frame clones and omits some. This sample yields roughly 2 million clones, of which about 94% are seen a single time; about 0.13% belongs to the top ten. A word on this clone: The antigen remains undetermined.

The clonotype originates from a man aged 18 to 29 in good health. The chain uses TRBV6-6 and TRBJ2-7, with 10 positions matching TRBD1. Sequencing used naive CD4+ T cells sorted from blood. This sample's subset: CD45RA+ positively selected. Here the CDR3 DNA reads TGTGCCAGCAGTTACAAGGGACAGGGGTACGAGCAGTACTTC. Its protein is CASSYKGQGYEQYF.